This T cell receptor beta chain was captured in a study of blood T cell repertoires in COVID-19. Study-wide background: Acute and convalescent COVID-19 specimens originated in the United States, Italy and Spain. From T cells, B-cell-depleted T cells, or PBMCs came the material, which was cDNA or gDNA.

In the original processing: Researchers report that nucleated cell counts were estimated from reference gene primer amplification. Repertoires were generated with immunoSEQ multiplex PCR, while TCRdb's copy carries only in-frame clones and drops some. The DNA was the basis for D and trimming; V, J and clone size are from that table. This table holds about 230,000 clones, about 85% found once. Per germline, CDR1 SGHNT and CDR2 YYREEE (reference sequence). Deletions cut 1 base from V and 2 bases from J, with 9 bases between. The CDR3 covers 14 residues. This chain uses TRBV5-4 with TRBJ2-5; D remains ambiguous. The sequence was obtained from a man in his forties or fifties with acute or convalescent COVID-19. Sequences were obtained from peripheral blood. CDR3 sequence: CASSLPQQQETQYF. CDR3 coding DNA: TGTGCCAGCAGCTTGCCCCAACAGCAAGAGACCCAGTACTTC.